A single sample gave rise to the 9 T cell receptor beta chains below, sequenced in a study of cytotoxic CD8 clonotypes in ibrutinib-treated CLL. Only in-frame clones appear in the TCRdb table, and some are missing; sequencing was by immunoSEQ multiplex PCR. The data hold 60,000 to 75,000 clones, with about nine tenths observed a single time. This specimen consisted of PBMCs, obtained after 12 months of ibrutinib treatment. The origin of the receptors is a human donor with chronic lymphocytic leukemia.

This rearrangement joins TRBV5-1 to TRBJ2-6; unclear D gene. This CDR3 spans 15 amino acids. With 2 bases removed from V and 2 bases from J, the gap between germline ends came to 8 bases. The germline V gene encodes CDR1 SGHRS and CDR2 YFSETQ. In DNA, the CDR3 is TGCGCCAGCAGCTTTATTAGGGCTGGGGCCAACGTCCTGACTTTC. Encoded protein: CASSFIRAGANVLTF.

This rearrangement joins TRBV4-1 to TRBJ2-7; 11 bases match TRBD2. CDR1 and CDR2 from the germline V gene are MGHRA and YSYEKL. The V segment lost 2 bases and the J segment 5 bases; nucleotides outside the gene matches: 11. This CDR3 spans 17 amino acids. The CDR3 sequence: CASSQLPRLAGIHEQYF. The DNA for the CDR3 is TGCGCCAGCAGCCAATTACCAAGACTAGCGGGGATTCACGAGCAGTACTTC.

The chain employs TRBV18 and TRBJ2-5; 8 nucleotides match TRBD2. This CDR3 region has 14 residues. With V trimmed by 6 bases and J by 5 bases, 8 bases remained unmatched. From germline, CDR1 is KGHSH and CDR2 LQKENI. The CDR3 region is CASSRGAGAETQYF. The DNA of the CDR3 is TGTGCCAGCTCCCGGGGAGCGGGAGCGGAGACCCAGTACTTC. Full variable domain (outside the CDR3, taken from reference TRBV18 and TRBJ2-5): NAGVMQNPRHLVRRRGQEARLRCSPMKGHSHVYWYRQLPEEGLKFMVYLQKENIIDESGMPKERFSAEFPKEGPSILRIQQVVRGDSAAYFCASSRGAGAETQYFGPGTRLLVL.

This chain uses TRBV5-6 with TRBJ2-5; 12 nucleotides line up with TRBD2. Losses at the gene ends were 2 bases for V and 6 bases for J; bases not matched to a gene: 8. The CDR3 spans 16 residues. Germline V gives CDR1 SGHDT, CDR2 YYEEEE. CDR3 DNA: TGTGCCAGCAGCTTTTTAAGACTAGCGGGAGCCAAGACCCAGTACTTC. It is translated as CASSFLRLAGAKTQYF.

The V gene is TRBV6-5, the J gene TRBJ2-7; no clear D. V gave up 11 bases and J gave up 0 bases, with 14 bases separating them. The CDR3 spans 13 residues. Germline V gene sequence: CDR1 MNHEY, CDR2 SVGAGI. CDR3: CACGRKSSYEQYF. Here the CDR3 DNA reads TGTGCCTGTGGGCGGAAGAGCTCCTACGAGCAGTACTTC.

The chain has TRBV11-3 and TRBJ1-1; D might be TRBD1 (6 bases). The CDR3 totals 15 residues. Trimming cost V 2 bases and J 1 base, with 11 bases left between them. Germline V gives CDR1 SGHNT, CDR2 YENEEA. The CDR3, as DNA: TGTGCCAGCAGCTTATATGGGGGCCCGAACACTGAAGCTTTCTTT. Translated, it gives CASSLYGGPNTEAFF.

The gene calls are TRBV14 and TRBJ2-1; 12 bases agree with TRBD2. Germline values: CDR1 SGHDN, CDR2 FVKESK. The CDR3 runs 16 residues. The trim removed 8 bases at V and 5 bases at J, leaving 10 bases unmatched. The CDR3: CASGRTSGNMDNEQFF. In DNA form, the CDR3 reads TGTGCCAGCGGGAGGACTAGCGGGAACATGGACAATGAGCAGTTCTTC.

The V gene is TRBV29-1, the J gene TRBJ2-7; D remains unclear. Germline V gene data show CDR1 as SQVTM and CDR2 as ANQGSEA. CDR3 length: 13 residues. Deletions cut 7 bases from V and 3 bases from J, with 16 bases between. CDR3 amino acids: CSGLISDGYEQYF. In DNA form, the CDR3 reads TGCAGCGGGCTAATAAGTGACGGCTACGAGCAGTACTTC.

This clone was counted once. This chain links TRBV10-1 with TRBJ2-7; D call uncertain. V lost 2 bases to trimming and J lost 0 bases, with 11 bases between them. This CDR3 comprises 15 residues. The V gene's germline CDR1 is WNHNN and CDR2 SYGVQD (reference sequence). The CDR3 DNA is TGCGCCAGCAGTGAGGGGGTCACTGGCTCCTACGAGCAGTACTTC. The encoded protein is CASSEGVTGSYEQYF.